The 20 T cell receptor beta chains below come from one sample, sequenced in a study of memory CD4+ T cells and cytomegalovirus serostatus. TCRdb's table, derived via immunoSEQ multiplex PCR, lists solely in-frame clones and lacks some. The sample lists about 25,000 clones, about 79% occurring once. Single viable CD3+CD4+CD8-CD45RO+ cells were sorted as the memory CD4+ T cells. The sample taken for sequencing was memory CD4+ T cells from blood. These receptors all come from an adult in good health and CMV-seronegative.

The sample holds a few counts of this clone. The chain employs TRBV5-4 and TRBJ1-4, with TRBD1 matching 8 bases. The CDR3 has 15 residues. From germline, CDR1 is SGHNT and CDR2 YYREEE (reference sequence). J was trimmed by 8 bases and V by 3 bases; bases with no gene match: 9. DNA for the CDR3: TGTGCCAGCAGCTACGAGGACAGGGTGGGCGAAAAACTGTTTTTT. It translates to CASSYEDRVGEKLFF.

The chain combines TRBV6-6 with TRBJ2-7, with D unresolved. The V gene lost 2 bases and the J gene lost 6 bases, with 14 bases spanning the gap. This CDR3 comprises 14 residues. From germline, CDR1 is MNHNY and CDR2 SVGAGI (reference sequence). The CDR3 DNA sequence: TGTGCCAGCAGTTACGGTCAGGCCTCGGGCGAGCAGTACTTC. It is translated as CASSYGQASGEQYF.

The V gene is TRBV9, the J gene TRBJ2-1; 7 nucleotides match TRBD2. Looked up from germline, CDR1 is SGDLS and CDR2 is YYNGEE. J gave up 7 bases and V 4 bases, and 5 bases lay outside the gene matches. The CDR3 has 13 amino acids. CDR3 region: CASSLGLVNEQFF. In nucleotides, the CDR3 is TGTGCCAGCAGCTTAGGACTAGTTAATGAGCAGTTCTTC.

This chain joins TRBV2 and TRBJ1-2, with D possibly being TRBD1 (6 bases). With 2 bases removed from V and 6 bases from J, the gap between germline ends came to 10 bases. The CDR3 runs 13 residues. CDR1 and CDR2 from the germline V gene are SNHLY and FYNNEI. CDR3 region: CASSESRDNGYTF. CDR3 coding DNA: TGTGCCAGCAGTGAATCCAGGGACAATGGCTACACCTTC.

The CDR3 protein is CASSQSNRFTF. In nucleotides, the CDR3 is TGTGCCAGTAGCCAAAGTAATAGGTTCACCTTC. The rearrangement links TRBV19 to TRBJ1-2; D uncertain. Per germline, CDR1 LNHDA and CDR2 SQIVND (reference sequence). Between the trimmed V and J ends, which lost 6 bases and 13 bases, there was a span of 15 bases. This CDR3 spans 11 amino acids.

Written as DNA, the CDR3 is TGTGCCAGCAGCGTGTCCGGGAACACTGAAGCTTTCTTT. Amino acid sequence: CASSVSGNTEAFF. The chain couples TRBV9 to TRBJ1-1; unclear D gene. Germline V gives CDR1 SGDLS, CDR2 YYNGEE. Trimming removed 2 bases from V and 1 base from J, with 6 bases in between. This CDR3 has 13 amino acids. Complete variable domain (other parts from reference TRBV9 and TRBJ1-1): DSGVTQTPKHLITATGQRVTLRCSPRSGDLSVYWYQQSLDQGLQFLIQYYNGEERAKGNILERFSAQQFPDLHSELNLSSLELGDSALYFCASSVSGNTEAFFGQGTRLTVV.

V and J are TRBV6-5 and TRBJ1-2; D unresolved. Germline CDR1 reads MNHEY; CDR2 reads SVGAGI. V was pared by 0 bases and J by 5 bases, with 10 bases between. CDR3 length: 14 residues. The CDR3 loop is CASSYSYAEYGYTF. The CDR3 DNA follows: TGTGCCAGCAGTTACTCGTATGCCGAGTATGGCTACACCTTC.

This clone has a handful of counts. The V call is TRBV18, the J call TRBJ2-3, with D perhaps TRBD2 (5 bases). In germline, CDR1 is KGHSH, CDR2 LQKENI. V was clipped by 3 bases and J by 0 bases, with 10 bases between them. The CDR3 loop spans 15 amino acids. The CDR3 sequence is CASSPTGVSTDTQYF. CDR3 nucleotide sequence: TGTGCCAGCTCACCTACCGGGGTCAGCACAGATACGCAGTATTTT.

The chain links TRBV25-1 to TRBJ2-2; 10 nucleotides line up with TRBD1. J gave up 1 base and V 4 bases, and 3 bases lay outside the gene matches. This CDR3 comprises 16 residues. Germline values: CDR1 MGHDK, CDR2 SYGVNS. DNA of the CDR3: TGTGCCAGCAGTGTAGACAGGGGGCTGAACACCGGGGAGCTGTTTTTT. It codes for CASSVDRGLNTGELFF.

The chain employs TRBV28 and TRBJ2-5; D gene unclear. The length of the CDR3 is 14 residues. The V and J ends lost 9 bases and 0 bases respectively, with 14 bases between them. The germline V gene encodes CDR1 MDHEN and CDR2 SYDVKM. As DNA, the CDR3 is TGTGCCAGTAAACCACAGTGGTACCAAGAGACCCAGTACTTC. It encodes CASKPQWYQETQYF.

The chain employs TRBV6-6 and TRBJ2-3, with 10 nucleotides matching TRBD1. This CDR3 has 16 amino acids. In germline, CDR1 is MNHNY, CDR2 SVGAGI (reference sequence). The ends lost 0 bases at V and 3 bases at J; junction bases unmatched: 3. DNA for the CDR3: TGTGCCAGCAGTTACTCTGGGGGACAGGGGACAGATACGCAGTATTTT. Translated: CASSYSGGQGTDTQYF.

The chain combines TRBV11-3 with TRBJ1-6; D unresolved. V lost 5 bases, J lost 8 bases, and 7 bases lay in between. Germline V CDR1 and CDR2: SGHNT, YENEEA. The CDR3 consists of 12 residues. CDR3 bases: TGTGCCAGCAGCCCCGGACATTCACCCCTCCACTTT. It yields the protein CASSPGHSPLHF.

This chain links TRBV9 with TRBJ2-3, with unresolved D. Germline values: CDR1 SGDLS, CDR2 YYNGEE. V lost 3 bases and J 1 base, leaving 3 bases between the germline ends. This CDR3 has 12 amino acids. CDR3: CASSGGTDTQYF. CDR3 sequence (DNA): TGTGCCAGCAGCGGGGGCACAGATACGCAGTATTTT.

Within the sample, this clone is medium-sized (0.01 to 0.1%). The chain uses TRBV2 and TRBJ1-5; TRBD1 is a possible D gene (5 bases). The V end lost 4 bases, the J end lost 3 bases, and 7 bases lay between the germline ends. The CDR3 contains 13 residues. Looked up from germline, CDR1 is SNHLY and CDR2 is FYNNEI. CDR3 nucleotides: TGTGCCAGCAGTGGACAGTACAATCAGCCCCAGCATTTT. It codes for CASSGQYNQPQHF.

The CDR3 is CASSAQGNYGYTF. Here the CDR3 DNA reads TGTGCCAGCAGCGCCCAGGGGAACTATGGCTACACCTTC. V usage is TRBV9 and J usage is TRBJ1-2, with TRBD1 as a possible D gene (6 bases). CDR1 and CDR2 from the germline V gene are SGDLS and YYNGEE. The V end was cut by 3 bases, the J end by 2 bases, with 8 bases between. This CDR3 comprises 13 residues.

The chain recombines TRBV5-4 with TRBJ1-2; no reliable D call. Looked up from germline, CDR1 is SGHNT and CDR2 is YYREEE (reference sequence). CDR3 length: 13 amino acids. Trimming removed 4 bases from V and 2 bases from J, with 9 bases in between. CDR3 in DNA: TGTGCCAGCAGCCTGGACGGGAACTATGGCTACACCTTC. Translation gives CASSLDGNYGYTF.

The chain carries TRBV6-5 and TRBJ2-7, with D maybe TRBD2 (6 bases). V dropped 3 bases and J dropped 3 bases, with 18 bases sitting between them. Germline CDR1 MNHEY, CDR2 SVGAGI. The CDR3 sequence is 16 residues long. The CDR3 protein is CASSYGGGDSGYEQYF. CDR3 DNA sequence: TGTGCCAGCAGTTATGGCGGCGGGGACTCGGGCTACGAGCAGTACTTC.

The chain joins TRBV4-3 to TRBJ2-4; D unclear. CDR3 length: 14 amino acids. V dropped 1 base and J dropped 9 bases, with 13 bases sitting between them. The germline gives CDR1 LGHNA, CDR2 YSLEER. The CDR3, as DNA: TGCGCCAGCAGCCAAGGGGCAGACTTGGGCATTCAGTACTTC. It is translated as CASSQGADLGIQYF.

The chain combines TRBV10-3 with TRBJ1-2; no definite D call. The CDR3 loop spans 14 amino acids. V lost 0 bases and J lost 4, with 9 bases in between. Germline lookup yields CDR1 ENHRY and CDR2 SYGVKD. The CDR3 sequence is CAISESVSGYGYTF. The CDR3 DNA is TGTGCCATCAGTGAGTCTGTGTCAGGCTATGGCTACACCTTC.

The chain employs TRBV7-2 and TRBJ1-1, with a tentative D call TRBD1 (5 bases). The CDR3 has 16 amino acids. V shed 5 bases and J shed 1 base, with 17 bases lying between them. Germline V gene lookup returns CDR1 SGHTA and CDR2 FQGNSA. CDR3 region: CASSPGGSKRNTEAFF. The CDR3 region has the DNA TGTGCCAGCAGCCCTGGGGGTTCTAAGCGGAACACTGAAGCTTTCTTT.